This T cell receptor (beta chain) was recovered during a study of cytomegalovirus exposure and HLA in healthy donors. In the study overall: Early released data comprised 80 million to 100 million unique TCRs from HLA-typed donors.

The study, taken as a whole, reports: For most TCR sequences rarity was the rule, although some public TCRs occurred in many donors. Presence/absence results assume similar sequencing depth per donor, which may not hold. The study labeled more than 150 TCR beta chains cytomegalovirus-associated.

Primers for the PCR totalled 60 Vbeta and 13 Jbeta. Libraries were prepared by immunoSEQ multiplex PCR; TCRdb keeps only in-frame clonotypes and omits some of them. Here the sample spans some 140,000 clones, 75% to 80% being singletons. The CDR3 runs to 14 residues. The V and J ends lost 5 bases and 7 bases, in that order; junction bases with no gene match: 7. CDR1 is SGHAT and CDR2 is FQNNGV in the germline V gene. Of note for this clone: Antigen specificity is unknown.

V and J are TRBV11-2 and TRBJ2-7, with 11 bases lining up with TRBD2. This TCR derives from a woman in her sixties or seventies in good health and CMV-seronegative. Source material: PBMCs. The CDR3 DNA reads TGTGCCAGCAGCCTTAGCGGGAGGGCCGGGGAGCAGTACTTC. Translated, it gives CASSLSGRAGEQYF.